The 2 T cell receptor beta chains presented below share a single source sample, sequenced in a study of cytomegalovirus exposure and HLA in healthy donors. Assay: immunoSEQ multiplex PCR; the TCRdb copy retains only in-frame clones and omits some. This repertoire shows 120,000 or so clones, over 65% found once; its top ten account for approximately 2.3%. The sequencing input was PBMCs. These receptors were taken from a woman in her twenties or thirties in good health and CMV-seronegative.

CDR3 residues: CASSPQTGIATNEKLFF. The CDR3 bases are TGTGCCAGCAGTCCCCAGACAGGAATCGCAACTAATGAAAAACTGTTTTTT. The J gene is TRBJ1-4, the V gene TRBV7-2, with D perhaps TRBD1 (6 bases). Germline V CDR1 and CDR2: SGHTA, FQGNSA. The CDR3 extends over 17 amino acids. With 6 bases removed from V and 0 bases from J, the gap between germline ends came to 17 bases.

The V call is TRBV19, the J call TRBJ1-3; D is perhaps TRBD1 (6 bases). The V end lost 3 bases, the J end lost 0 bases, and 12 bases lay between the germline ends. CDR3 length: 16 amino acids. Looked up from germline, CDR1 is LNHDA and CDR2 is SQIVND (reference sequence). The CDR3 nucleotides are TGTGCCAGTAGTATTTGGGGACAAAGCTCTGGAAACACCATATATTTT. Protein: CASSIWGQSSGNTIYF.